A selection of T cell receptor beta chains follows, all from one sample in a study of radiotherapy plus CTLA-4 blockade in lung cancer. TCRdb's copy holds only in-frame clones and misses some; the assay was immunoSEQ multiplex PCR. The sample has roughly 44,000 clones; 76% are singletons. The material was peripheral blood, obtained from a patient treated with radiotherapy plus ipilimumab. The source of these receptors is a human donor with non-small cell lung cancer who had stable disease on radiotherapy plus ipilimumab. CDR3s include the opening cysteine and the closing phenylalanine or tryptophan. A D gene is named only where the DNA matches it firmly. A clone size is listed for some rows: how often the clone was seen (once, few, many), or a class if it is expanded.

D gene: .
J gene: TRBJ1-2
clone size: .
V gene: TRBV15
CDR3 protein: CATSRDLSASMGYGYTF
CDR3 DNA: TGTGCCACCAGCAGAGATCTATCGGCGAGTATGGGGTATGGCTACACCTTC

D gene: .
J gene: TRBJ1-6
clone size: .
V gene: TRBV6-6
CDR3 protein: CASSYWQVDSPLHF
CDR3 DNA: TGTGCCAGCAGTTACTGGCAGGTCGATTCACCCCTCCACTTT

D gene: .
J gene: TRBJ2-2
clone size: .
V gene: TRBV6-5
CDR3 protein: CASSYQDTGELFF
CDR3 DNA: TGTGCCAGCAGTTATCAGGACACCGGGGAGCTGTTTTTT

D gene: .
J gene: TRBJ1-2
clone size: .
V gene: TRBV5-1
CDR3 protein: CASSAGQYYGYTF
CDR3 DNA: TGCGCCAGCAGCGCCGGACAGTACTATGGCTACACCTTC

D gene: .
J gene: TRBJ1-5
clone size: .
V gene: TRBV18
CDR3 protein: CASSVRGGKQPQHF
CDR3 DNA: TGTGCCAGCTCTGTACGTGGGGGGAAACAGCCCCAGCATTTT

D gene: TRBD1
J gene: TRBJ1-2
clone size: .
V gene: TRBV6-1
CDR3 protein: CASSKDRDPNYGYTF
CDR3 DNA: TGTGCCAGCAGTAAAGACAGGGACCCGAACTATGGCTACACCTTC

D gene: .
J gene: TRBJ1-2
clone size: few
V gene: TRBV19
CDR3 protein: CASSIDRRGYTF
CDR3 DNA: TGTGCCAGTAGTATAGACCGGCGGGGCTACACCTTC

D gene: .
J gene: TRBJ2-5
clone size: .
V gene: TRBV5-4
CDR3 protein: CASSLSGSQETQYF
CDR3 DNA: TGTGCCAGCAGCTTATCCGGGTCGCAAGAGACCCAGTACTTC

D gene: .
J gene: TRBJ2-3
clone size: .
V gene: TRBV27
CDR3 protein: CASSLSATTDTQYF
CDR3 DNA: TGTGCCAGCAGTTTATCTGCGACGACAGATACGCAGTATTTT

D gene: .
J gene: TRBJ1-1
clone size: .
V gene: TRBV5-1
CDR3 protein: CASSLAGGETEAFF
CDR3 DNA: TGCGCCAGCAGCTTGGCCGGGGGCGAGACTGAAGCTTTCTTT

D gene: TRBD1
J gene: TRBJ1-1
clone size: .
V gene: TRBV6-6
CDR3 protein: CASSYGQGSTEAFF
CDR3 DNA: TGTGCCAGCAGTTACGGACAGGGGAGCACTGAAGCTTTCTTT

D gene: .
J gene: TRBJ1-4
clone size: .
V gene: TRBV19
CDR3 protein: CASSIQGPNEKLFF
CDR3 DNA: TGTGCCAGTAGTATACAGGGGCCGAATGAAAAACTGTTTTTT

D gene: TRBD1
J gene: TRBJ1-1
clone size: .
V gene: TRBV5-1
CDR3 protein: CATSTGNEVAEAFF
CDR3 DNA: TGCGCCACTTCGACAGGGAACGAGGTAGCTGAAGCTTTCTTT

D gene: TRBD2
J gene: TRBJ2-7
clone size: few
V gene: TRBV7-9
CDR3 protein: CASSLPSSGGAYEQYF
CDR3 DNA: TGTGCCAGCAGCTTACCATCTAGCGGGGGGGCCTACGAGCAGTACTTC

D gene: .
J gene: TRBJ2-2
clone size: .
V gene: TRBV7-2
CDR3 protein: CASSLSISGNTGELFF
CDR3 DNA: TGTGCCAGCAGCTTATCGATCTCGGGAAACACCGGGGAGCTGTTTTTT

D gene: .
J gene: TRBJ2-2
clone size: .
V gene: TRBV27
CDR3 protein: CASSNILLNTGELFF
CDR3 DNA: TGTGCCAGCAGTAACATACTATTGAACACCGGGGAGCTGTTTTTT

D gene: .
J gene: TRBJ1-1
clone size: .
V gene: TRBV6-6
CDR3 protein: CASSYIEAFF
CDR3 DNA: TGTGCCAGCAGTTACATAGAAGCTTTCTTT

D gene: .
J gene: TRBJ2-1
clone size: .
V gene: TRBV7-2
CDR3 protein: CASNQGGNEQFF
CDR3 DNA: TGTGCCAGCAACCAGGGGGGGAATGAGCAGTTCTTC

D gene: .
J gene: TRBJ2-2
clone size: .
V gene: TRBV6-5
CDR3 protein: CASSSDGLLDTGELFF
CDR3 DNA: TGTGCCAGCAGTTCGGACGGCCTTCTTGACACCGGGGAGCTGTTTTTT

D gene: .
J gene: TRBJ1-3
clone size: .
V gene: TRBV13
CDR3 protein: CASSHGRSSGNTIYF
CDR3 DNA: TGTGCCAGCAGCCACGGACGGAGCTCTGGAAACACCATATATTTT

D gene: TRBD1
J gene: TRBJ1-2
clone size: .
V gene: TRBV10-2
CDR3 protein: CASSEIDRAGYGYTF
CDR3 DNA: TGCGCCAGCAGTGAGATCGACAGGGCTGGGTATGGCTACACCTTC

D gene: .
J gene: TRBJ1-2
clone size: .
V gene: TRBV5-6
CDR3 protein: CASSSPYGYTF
CDR3 DNA: TGTGCCAGCAGCTCACCATATGGCTACACCTTC

D gene: TRBD1
J gene: TRBJ1-1
clone size: few
V gene: TRBV11-2
CDR3 protein: CASSLGDRMNTEAFF
CDR3 DNA: TGTGCCAGCAGCTTAGGGGACAGGATGAACACTGAAGCTTTCTTT

D gene: .
J gene: TRBJ1-3
clone size: .
V gene: TRBV7-2
CDR3 protein: CASSSIGNTIYF
CDR3 DNA: TGTGCCAGCAGTTCAATCGGAAACACCATATATTTT

D gene: TRBD1
J gene: TRBJ2-1
clone size: .
V gene: TRBV28
CDR3 protein: CASREQGMIEQFF
CDR3 DNA: TGTGCCAGCAGAGAACAGGGGATGATTGAGCAGTTCTTC

D gene: .
J gene: TRBJ1-4
clone size: once
V gene: TRBV5-1
CDR3 protein: CASSLAGGSGEKLFF
CDR3 DNA: TGCGCCAGCAGCTTGGCCGGGGGGTCGGGAGAAAAACTGTTTTTT

D gene: .
J gene: TRBJ1-5
clone size: .
V gene: TRBV6-1
CDR3 protein: CASSEIVGQFPYQPQHF
CDR3 DNA: TGTGCCAGCAGTGAAATCGTAGGGCAGTTCCCCTATCAGCCCCAGCATTTT

D gene: TRBD1
J gene: TRBJ2-5
clone size: .
V gene: TRBV6-6
CDR3 protein: CASSPGTAWVTQYF
CDR3 DNA: TGTGCCAGCAGTCCCGGGACAGCCTGGGTGACCCAGTACTTC

D gene: TRBD1
J gene: TRBJ1-1
clone size: .
V gene: TRBV27
CDR3 protein: CASSSDRGLFTEAFF
CDR3 DNA: TGTGCCAGCAGTTCCGACAGGGGGTTATTTACTGAAGCTTTCTTT

D gene: .
J gene: TRBJ2-3
clone size: once
V gene: TRBV1
CDR3 protein: CTSSHPRLAGPHNRTDTQYF
CDR3 DNA: TGCACCAGCAGCCATCCCCGACTAGCGGGGCCGCACAACCGCACAGATACGCAGTATTTT

D gene: .
J gene: TRBJ1-1
clone size: .
V gene: TRBV30
CDR3 protein: CAWSVRWGAGNTEAFF
CDR3 DNA: TGTGCCTGGAGTGTACGTTGGGGGGCGGGTAACACTGAAGCTTTCTTT

D gene: TRBD1
J gene: TRBJ1-5
clone size: once
V gene: TRBV4-3
CDR3 protein: CASSQDTGDWNQPQHF
CDR3 DNA: TGCGCCAGCAGCCAAGACACAGGGGACTGGAATCAGCCCCAGCATTTT